This is a list of T cell receptor beta chains from one sample in a study of blood T cell repertoires in COVID-19. Using immunoSEQ multiplex PCR, the repertoire was profiled, and TCRdb retains in-frame clones only, with some absent. The profile shows about 110,000 clones, around 80% of them singletons. The sample was peripheral blood. Receptors originate from a woman over 75 with acute or convalescent COVID-19. CDR3s include the opening cysteine and the closing phenylalanine or tryptophan. The D gene is left open where the match is weak. A row's size may be missing; if present it is once, few, many or a size class.

V	J	D	size	DNA	CDR3
TRBV6-5	TRBJ1-6	NA	NA	TGTGCCAGCAGTTACAGGGAAAGGGGTTCACCCCTCCACTTT	CASSYRERGSPLHF
TRBV5-1	TRBJ2-5	TRBD2	NA	TGCGCCAGCAGCTCCGGACTAGCGGGCGACATCCAAGAGACCCAGTACTTC	CASSSGLAGDIQETQYF
TRBV4-2	TRBJ2-3	NA	NA	TGTGCCAGCAGCAAACCGGGACATGGGGGAGATACGCAGTATTTT	CASSKPGHGGDTQYF
TRBV18	TRBJ2-7	NA	NA	TGTGCCAGCTCACCGAGGACACTCTACGAGCAGTACTTC	CASSPRTLYEQYF
TRBV2	TRBJ2-7	TRBD1	many	TGTGCCAGATCCGGGACAGGGACCCACGAGCAGTACTTC	CARSGTGTHEQYF
TRBV3-1/TRBV3-2	TRBJ1-4	NA	NA	TGTGCCAGCAGCCAAGCGAGACAGACAACAACTAATGAAAAACTGTTTTTT	CASSQARQTTTNEKLFF
TRBV19	TRBJ1-1	TRBD1	NA	TGTGCCAGTAGTATTGGCGGACAGGGTCTTGAAGCTTTCTTT	CASSIGGQGLEAFF
TRBV2	TRBJ2-1	TRBD2	NA	TGTGCCAGCAGAACAGCGGGATTTTACAATGAGCAGTTCTTC	CASRTAGFYNEQFF
TRBV10-2	TRBJ1-5	NA	NA	TGCGCCAGCAGTGGAGGGGGACCAGGGGAACATAGCAATCAGCCCCAGCATTTT	CASSGGGPGEHSNQPQHF
TRBV12-3/TRBV12-4	TRBJ1-5	NA	NA	TGTGCCAGCAGTAGCCACTTAAATCAGCCCCAGCATTTT	CASSSHLNQPQHF
TRBV7-2	TRBJ2-2	TRBD2	NA	TGTGCCAGCAGCCTTAGCGGGAGTGGGAACACCGGGGAGCTGTTTTTT	CASSLSGSGNTGELFF
TRBV5-6	TRBJ1-2	TRBD1	NA	TGTGCCACAAACCGGGACAGTTATGGCTACACCTTC	CATNRDSYGYTF
TRBV5-1	TRBJ2-7	NA	NA	TGCGCCAGCAGCTTGGGCAGGAACATCTACGAGCAGTACTTC	CASSLGRNIYEQYF
TRBV5-1	TRBJ2-1	NA	NA	TGCGCCAGCAGTCTAGCGAGTAGCTCCTACAATGAGCAGTTCTTC	CASSLASSSYNEQFF
TRBV19	TRBJ2-2	TRBD2	few	TGTGCCAGCACTAGCGCCTTAACGAACACCGGGGAGCTGTTTTTT	CASTSALTNTGELFF
TRBV5-1	TRBJ2-1	NA	NA	TGCGCCAGCAGTTTCCAAAGCCAGGGTCCGTCTGTGGGTGAGCAGTTCTTC	CASSFQSQGPSVGEQFF
TRBV4-2	TRBJ2-3	NA	NA	TGTGCCAGCAGCCCTCAGGGTTACACAGATACGCAGTATTTT	CASSPQGYTDTQYF
TRBV29-1	TRBJ1-1	NA	NA	TGCAGCGTTGAACAGGGGCTGGGCACTGAAGCTTTCTTT	CSVEQGLGTEAFF
TRBV28	TRBJ1-1	NA	NA	TGTGCCAGCACCTCTATTGGCACTGAAGCTTTCTTT	CASTSIGTEAFF
TRBV11-1	TRBJ2-3	NA	NA	TGTGCCAGCAGCCCCCAGGGGGGTTATACGCAGTATTTT	CASSPQGGYTQYF